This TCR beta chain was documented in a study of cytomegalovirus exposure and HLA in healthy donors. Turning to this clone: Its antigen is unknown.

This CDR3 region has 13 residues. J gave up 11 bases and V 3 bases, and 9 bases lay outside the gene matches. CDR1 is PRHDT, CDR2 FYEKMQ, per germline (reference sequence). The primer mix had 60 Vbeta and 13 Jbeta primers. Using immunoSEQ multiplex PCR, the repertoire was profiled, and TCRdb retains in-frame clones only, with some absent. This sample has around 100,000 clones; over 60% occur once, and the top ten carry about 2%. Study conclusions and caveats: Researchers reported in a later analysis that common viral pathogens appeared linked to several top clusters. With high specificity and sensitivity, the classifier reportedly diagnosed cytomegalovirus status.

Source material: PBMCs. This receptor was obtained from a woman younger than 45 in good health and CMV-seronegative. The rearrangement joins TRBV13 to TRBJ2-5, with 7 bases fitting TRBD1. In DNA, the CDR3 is TGTGCCAGCAGCTTGCAGGGGGTAGGGGAGCAGTACTTC. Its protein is CASSLQGVGEQYF.